This TCR beta chain was sequenced during a study of cytomegalovirus exposure and HLA in healthy donors. The CDR3 runs to 14 residues. Looked up from germline, CDR1 is MNHEY and CDR2 is SMNVEV (reference sequence). The germline V and J ends were trimmed by 3 bases and 6 bases, with 15 bases remaining between them. The PCR was carried out with 60 Vbeta primers and 13 Jbeta primers. Only in-frame clones appear in the TCRdb table, and some are missing; sequencing was by immunoSEQ multiplex PCR. The sample has 45,000 to 70,000 clones. Broader study findings: After further analysis at a later stage, 16,951 TCR beta sequences were associated with HLA alleles at 0.05 false discovery rate.

In the case of this clone: Its specificity is unknown.

This TCR came from a woman under 40 in good health and CMV-seropositive. The sample was PBMCs. The genes are TRBV27 and TRBJ2-7; D is ambiguous. The CDR3 DNA reads TGTGCCAGCAGTTTTTCAAGCCGAGGTGGCGAGCAGTACTTC. It is translated as CASSFSSRGGEQYF.